The 8 T cell receptor beta chains reported below all come from one sample, sequenced in a study of cytotoxic CD8 clonotypes in ibrutinib-treated CLL. The table came from immunoSEQ multiplex PCR; TCRdb's copy has only in-frame clones and leaves some out. The sample shows nearly 100,000 clones, 70% to 85% of them seen only once. The input for sequencing was PBMCs, taken after 12 months of ibrutinib treatment. These receptors came from a human donor with chronic lymphocytic leukemia.

V and J are TRBV6-4 and TRBJ2-3; no clear D. CDR3 length equals 15 residues. The V gene lost 6 bases and the J gene lost 0 bases, with 13 bases spanning the gap. Germline values: CDR1 MRHNA, CDR2 SNTAGT. For the CDR3, the DNA is TGTGCCAGCAGGAGAGGCAATCCCAGCACAGATACGCAGTATTTT. Translated: CASRRGNPSTDTQYF.

This chain links TRBV19 with TRBJ1-2, with a tentative D call TRBD1 (6 bases). This CDR3 has 13 amino acids. Germline CDR1 LNHDA, CDR2 SQIVND (reference sequence). V shed 3 bases and J shed 3 bases, with 8 bases lying between them. The CDR3 sequence: CASSISGDYGYTF. In DNA form, the CDR3 reads TGTGCCAGTAGTATTTCAGGGGACTATGGCTACACCTTC.

This clone showed up just a few times. This rearrangement joins TRBV19 to TRBJ2-1, with D unclear. CDR1 is LNHDA and CDR2 is SQIVND in the germline V gene (reference sequence). With 10 bases removed from V and 0 bases from J, the gap between germline ends came to 13 bases. The CDR3 covers 14 residues. The chain's CDR3 is CATQSLSSYNEQFF. CDR3 sequence (DNA): TGTGCCACCCAGTCACTGAGCTCCTACAATGAGCAGTTCTTC. Complete variable domain (other parts from reference TRBV19 and TRBJ2-1): DGGITQSPKYLFRKEGQNVTLSCEQNLNHDAMYWYRQDPGQGLRLIYYSQIVNDFQKGDIAEGYSVSREKKESFPLTVTSAQKNPTAFYLCATQSLSSYNEQFFGPGTRLTVL.

The V call is TRBV4-3, the J call TRBJ2-3, with 10 nucleotides matching TRBD2. The germline gives CDR1 LGHNA, CDR2 YSLEER. Trimming at V came to 1 base and at J to 2 bases, leaving 3 bases not matched to a gene. This CDR3 has 16 amino acids. CDR3 DNA sequence: TGCGCCAGCAGCCAAGTAGCGGGGGGACCCACAGATACGCAGTATTTT. This translates into CASSQVAGGPTDTQYF.

In this sample, this clone turned up a few times. J is TRBJ2-7 and V is TRBV5-1, with D possibly matching TRBD2 (5 bases). The CDR3 totals 14 residues. The germline V gene has CDR1 SGHRS and CDR2 YFSETQ. V shed 7 bases and J shed 7 bases, with 21 bases lying between them. The CDR3 loop is CASSPGREREEQYF. The CDR3 DNA follows: TGCGCCAGCTCCCCCGGACGGGAAAGAGAGGAGCAGTACTTC.

The table lists this clone with a few counts. CDR3 nucleotide sequence: TGTGCCAGCAGCTTGAGTGGGGTGGAGACCCAGTACTTC. Translation: CASSLSGVETQYF. V usage is TRBV7-9 and J usage is TRBJ2-5; D is uncertain. The CDR3 extends over 13 amino acids. The V gene lost 3 bases and the J gene lost 5 bases, with 10 bases spanning the gap. Germline V gene data show CDR1 as SEHNR and CDR2 as FQNEAQ (reference sequence).

CDR3 region: CASSEHGDQNTEAFF. For the CDR3, the DNA is TGTGCCAGCAGTGAACATGGGGACCAGAACACTGAAGCTTTCTTT. V and J are TRBV25-1 and TRBJ1-1; TRBD1 might be the D (5 bases). V lost 2 bases, J lost 1 base, and 11 bases lay in between. The V gene's germline CDR1 is MGHDK and CDR2 SYGVNS. The CDR3 is 15 residues long.

The rearrangement joins TRBV29-1 to TRBJ2-5; 7 bases fit TRBD1. The CDR3 is 13 residues long. Germline CDR1 SQVTM, CDR2 ANQGSEA. Trimming at V came to 5 bases and at J to 5 bases, leaving 8 bases not matched to a gene. CDR3 sequence reads: CSVRQGQVETQYF. In nucleotides, the CDR3 is TGCAGCGTTAGACAGGGACAAGTCGAGACCCAGTACTTC.